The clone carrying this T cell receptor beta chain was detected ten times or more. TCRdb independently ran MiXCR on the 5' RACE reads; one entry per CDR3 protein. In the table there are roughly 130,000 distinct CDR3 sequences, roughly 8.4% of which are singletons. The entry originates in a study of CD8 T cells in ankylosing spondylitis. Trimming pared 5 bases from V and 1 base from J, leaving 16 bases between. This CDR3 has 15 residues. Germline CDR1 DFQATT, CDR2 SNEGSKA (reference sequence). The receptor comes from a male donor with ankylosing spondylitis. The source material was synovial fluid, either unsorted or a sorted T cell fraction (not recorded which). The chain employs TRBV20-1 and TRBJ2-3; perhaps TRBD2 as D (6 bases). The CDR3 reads CSAPLFGGGTDTQYF. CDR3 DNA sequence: TGCAGTGCTCCCCTGTTTGGCGGGGGCACAGATACGCAGTATTTT.